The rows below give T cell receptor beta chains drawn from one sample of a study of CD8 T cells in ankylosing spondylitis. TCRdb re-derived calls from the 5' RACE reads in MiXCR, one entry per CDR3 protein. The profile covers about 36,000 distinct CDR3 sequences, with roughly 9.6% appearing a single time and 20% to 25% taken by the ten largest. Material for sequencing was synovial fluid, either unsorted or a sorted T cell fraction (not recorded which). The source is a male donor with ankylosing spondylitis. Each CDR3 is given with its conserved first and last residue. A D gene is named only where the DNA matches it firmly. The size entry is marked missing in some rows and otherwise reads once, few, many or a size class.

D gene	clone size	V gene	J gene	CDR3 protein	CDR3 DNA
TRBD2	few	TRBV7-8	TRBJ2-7	CASSPGLAGINEQYF	TGTGCCAGCTCCCCCGGACTAGCGGGAATCAACGAGCAGTACTTC
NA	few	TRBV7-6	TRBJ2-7	CASSLELGGLSYEQYF	TGTGCCAGCAGCTTAGAACTGGGCGGCCTCTCCTACGAGCAGTACTTC
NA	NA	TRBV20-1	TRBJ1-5	CSARGRIANQPQHF	TGCAGTGCTAGAGGTCGGATTGCTAATCAGCCCCAGCATTTT
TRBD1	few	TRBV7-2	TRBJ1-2	CASSRTGTGTYGYTF	TGTGCCAGCAGCCGAACTGGGACAGGCACATATGGCTACACCTTC
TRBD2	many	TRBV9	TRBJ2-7	CASSPQREGRYEQYF	TGTGCCAGCAGCCCCCAGCGGGAGGGCCGTTACGAGCAGTACTTC
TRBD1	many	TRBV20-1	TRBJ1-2	CSAKVRTGRYGYTF	TGCAGTGCTAAGGTCCGGACAGGGAGGTATGGCTACACCTTC
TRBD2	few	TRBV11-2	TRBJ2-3	CASSSSGRFADTQYF	TGTGCCAGCAGCTCTAGCGGGAGGTTTGCAGATACGCAGTATTTT
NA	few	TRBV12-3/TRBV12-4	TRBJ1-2	CASSFLRYGYTF	TGTGCCAGCAGTTTTTTGCGGTATGGCTACACCTTC
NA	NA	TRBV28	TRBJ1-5	CASRPDRFSVSNQPQHF	TGTGCCAGCAGACCCGACAGGTTTTCTGTTAGCAATCAGCCCCAGCATTTT
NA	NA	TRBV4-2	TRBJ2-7	CASSQVWDSSYEQYF	TGTGCCAGCAGCCAAGTGTGGGACTCCTCCTACGAGCAGTACTTC
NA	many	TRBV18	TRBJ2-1	CASSPTDTGAVYEQFF	TGTGCCAGCTCACCAACGGACACCGGGGCCGTTTATGAGCAGTTCTTC
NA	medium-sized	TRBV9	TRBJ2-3	CASSVGEDTQYF	TGTGCCAGCAGCGTAGGGGAAGATACGCAGTATTTT
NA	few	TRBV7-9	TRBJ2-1	CASSPSPGGYNEQFF	TGTGCCAGCAGCCCATCCCCGGGCGGTTACAATGAGCAGTTCTTC
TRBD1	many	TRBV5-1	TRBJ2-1	CASSMTGAEYNEQFF	TGCGCCAGCAGCATGACAGGGGCCGAGTACAATGAGCAGTTCTTC
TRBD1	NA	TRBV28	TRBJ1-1	CASTLRTGLNTEAFF	TGTGCCAGCACCCTACGGACAGGGCTGAACACTGAAGCTTTCTTT
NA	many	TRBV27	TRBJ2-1	CASSLTTRWSSYNEQFF	TGTGCCAGCAGTTTAACTACCCGCTGGAGCTCCTACAATGAGCAGTTCTTC
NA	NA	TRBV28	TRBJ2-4	CASSLTPRTKNIQYF	TGTGCCAGCAGTCTGACACCGCGGACCAAAAACATTCAGTACTTC
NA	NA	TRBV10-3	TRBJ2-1	CAISEMQGSEQFF	TGTGCCATCAGTGAAATGCAGGGCAGCGAGCAGTTCTTC
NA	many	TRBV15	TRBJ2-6	CATSRDRGSGANVLTF	TGTGCCACCAGCAGAGATAGAGGGTCTGGGGCCAACGTCCTGACTTTC
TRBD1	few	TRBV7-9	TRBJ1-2	CASSLQGEYGYTF	TGTGCCAGCAGCTTGCAGGGGGAATATGGCTACACCTTC
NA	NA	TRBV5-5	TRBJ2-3	CASSFRDNRDTQYF	TGTGCCAGCAGCTTTCGGGACAACAGAGATACGCAGTATTTT
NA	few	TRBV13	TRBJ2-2	CASSFGGSYTGELFFF	NA
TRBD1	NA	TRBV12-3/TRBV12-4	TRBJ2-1	CASSPTGTGKYNEQFF	TGTGCCAGCAGTCCAACCGGGACAGGGAAGTACAATGAGCAGTTCTTC
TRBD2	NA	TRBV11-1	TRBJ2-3	CASSYLADLDTQYF	TGTGCCAGCAGCTATCTAGCGGACCTAGATACGCAGTATTTT
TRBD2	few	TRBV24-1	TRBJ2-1	CATSALAGYNEQFF	TGTGCCACCAGTGCCCTAGCGGGATACAATGAGCAGTTCTTC
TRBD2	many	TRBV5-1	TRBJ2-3	CASSQGLARRGDTQYF	TGCGCCAGCAGCCAGGGACTAGCGCGGAGAGGAGATACGCAGTATTTT
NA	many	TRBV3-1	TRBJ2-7	CASSQDSAGYYEQYF	TGTGCCAGCAGCCAAGATAGTGCGGGGTACTACGAGCAGTACTTC
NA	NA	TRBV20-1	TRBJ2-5	CSARDLLGETQYF	TGCAGTGCTAGAGATCTGTTGGGAGAGACCCAGTACTTC
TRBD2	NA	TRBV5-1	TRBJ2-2	CASSGTTLGSGGELFF	TGCGCCAGCAGCGGGACTACCCTGGGTTCGGGCGGGGAGCTGTTTTTT
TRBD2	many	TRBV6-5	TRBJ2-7	CASASGRAYEQYF	TGTGCCAGCGCTAGCGGGAGGGCATACGAGCAGTACTTC
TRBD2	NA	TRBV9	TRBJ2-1	CASNDRGGEYNEQFF	TGTGCCAGCAACGACCGGGGGGGGGAATACAATGAGCAGTTCTTC
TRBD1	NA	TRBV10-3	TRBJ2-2	CAIRTDRDTGELFF	TGTGCCATCAGGACAGACAGGGACACCGGGGAGCTGTTTTTT
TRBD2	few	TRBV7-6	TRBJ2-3	CASRQYSGRTADTQYF	TGTGCCAGCAGGCAGTATAGCGGGAGGACGGCAGATACGCAGTATTTT
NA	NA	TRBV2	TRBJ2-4	CASSEGVGNIQYF	TGTGCCAGCAGTGAGGGGGTGGGAAACATTCAGTACTTC
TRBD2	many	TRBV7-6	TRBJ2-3	CASSLGIAGGTDTQYF	TGTGCCAGCAGCTTAGGGATAGCGGGAGGCACAGATACGCAGTATTTT
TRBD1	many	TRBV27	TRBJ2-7	CASSPRTGTYEQYF	TGTGCCAGCAGCCCAAGGACAGGAACCTACGAGCAGTACTTC
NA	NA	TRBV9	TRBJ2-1	CASSVEGFYNEQFF	TGTGCCAGCAGCGTGGAGGGATTCTACAATGAGCAGTTCTTC
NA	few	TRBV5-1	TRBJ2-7	CASSRAELSSYEQYF	TGCGCCAGCAGCCGAGCGGAGCTCAGCTCCTACGAGCAGTACTTC
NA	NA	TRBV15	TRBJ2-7	CATSGQLGTVYEQYF	TGTGCCACCAGCGGACAGCTCGGGACGGTCTACGAGCAGTACTTC
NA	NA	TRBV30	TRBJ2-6	CAWSVGGANVLTF	TGTGCCTGGAGTGTCGGTGGGGCCAACGTCCTGACTTTC
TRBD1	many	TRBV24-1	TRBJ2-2	CATRTGNTGELFF	TGTGCCACCCGGACAGGGAACACCGGGGAGCTGTTTTTT
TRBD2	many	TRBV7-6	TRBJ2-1	CASSPSASGNNEQFF	TGTGCCAGCAGCCCCTCGGCTAGCGGAAACAATGAGCAGTTCTTC
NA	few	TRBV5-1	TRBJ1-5	CASSLASGEGQPQHF	TGCGCCAGCAGCTTGGCGAGCGGGGAGGGACAGCCCCAGCATTTT
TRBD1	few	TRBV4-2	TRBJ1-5	CASSRFTGGNQPQHF	TGTGCCAGCAGCCGATTCACAGGGGGCAATCAGCCCCAGCATTTT
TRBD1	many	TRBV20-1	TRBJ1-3	CSATGTGGISGNTIYF	TGCAGTGCTACCGGGACAGGGGGAATCTCTGGAAACACCATATATTTT
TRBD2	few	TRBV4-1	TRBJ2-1	CASSQESSGSYNEQFF	TGCGCCAGCAGCCAAGAGTCTAGCGGGAGCTACAATGAGCAGTTCTTC
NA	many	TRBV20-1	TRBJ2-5	CSARDRERLQETQYF	TGCAGTGCTAGAGATAGGGAGAGACTCCAAGAGACCCAGTACTTC